The clone carrying this T cell receptor beta chain was seen more than once but under ten times. CDR1 is SEHNR and CDR2 is FQNEAQ in the germline V gene (reference sequence). The CDR3 is 15 amino acids. Trimming removed 1 base at V and 5 bases at J, with 12 bases between. MiXCR was run by TCRdb on the 5' RACE reads, yielding one entry per CDR3 protein. The repertoire has about 40,000 distinct CDR3 sequences, over 15% of them found once; the top ten carry approximately 2.9%. This clonotype was sampled from a female donor with breast cancer. V and J are TRBV7-9 and TRBJ2-1; D uncertain. The sequencing sample was made of naive CD4+ T cells sorted from a lymph node. Described subset: naive CD4+ T cells, CD4+CD45RA+CD25-. The chain's CDR3 is CASSLGGTEDNEQFF. The CDR3 bases are TGTGCCAGCAGCTTAGGGGGAACTGAGGACAATGAGCAGTTCTTC.